This TCR beta chain was found in a study of T-cell reconstitution after alpha-beta-depleted transplantation in children. Findings of the study overall: Counts and diversity of T cells one year after transplant came mostly from newly produced T cells. Some patients' high day-60 TCRbeta diversity was traced to surviving recipient T cells and thymic progenitors. At around two months after transplant, the alpha-beta T cells were reportedly derived from several hundred expanded clones that came from non-depleted graft cells.

It was with unique molecular identifiers that the TCRbeta library was prepared. TCRdb re-analysed the PCR reads in MiXCR, keeping a single row per CDR3 protein. The sample lists approximately 490,000 distinct CDR3 sequences; roughly a tenth were seen once. The CDR3 contains 14 residues. With 0 bases clipped from V and 4 bases from J, the junction kept 0 bases outside the gene matches. In germline, CDR1 is SGHTA, CDR2 FQGNSA. This clonotype turned up a few times. Its antigen is unidentified. The V gene is TRBV7-2, the J gene TRBJ1-3, with 7 nucleotides matching TRBD1. This specimen was PBMCs, taken before TCRalphabeta/CD19-depleted stem cell transplant. This receptor was identified in a child aged 2 to 10 with inherited bone marrow failure, due to receive a stem cell transplant. CDR3 protein: CASSLARGGNTIYF. CDR3 nucleotide sequence: TGTGCCAGCAGCTTAGCCAGGGGGGGAAACACCATATATTTT. Complete variable domain (other parts from reference TRBV7-2 and TRBJ1-3): GAGVSQSPSNKVTEKGKDVELRCDPISGHTALYWYRQSLGQGLEFLIYFQGNSAPDKSGLPSDRFSAERTGGSVSTLTIQRTQQEDSAVYLCASSLARGGNTIYFGEGSWLTVV.